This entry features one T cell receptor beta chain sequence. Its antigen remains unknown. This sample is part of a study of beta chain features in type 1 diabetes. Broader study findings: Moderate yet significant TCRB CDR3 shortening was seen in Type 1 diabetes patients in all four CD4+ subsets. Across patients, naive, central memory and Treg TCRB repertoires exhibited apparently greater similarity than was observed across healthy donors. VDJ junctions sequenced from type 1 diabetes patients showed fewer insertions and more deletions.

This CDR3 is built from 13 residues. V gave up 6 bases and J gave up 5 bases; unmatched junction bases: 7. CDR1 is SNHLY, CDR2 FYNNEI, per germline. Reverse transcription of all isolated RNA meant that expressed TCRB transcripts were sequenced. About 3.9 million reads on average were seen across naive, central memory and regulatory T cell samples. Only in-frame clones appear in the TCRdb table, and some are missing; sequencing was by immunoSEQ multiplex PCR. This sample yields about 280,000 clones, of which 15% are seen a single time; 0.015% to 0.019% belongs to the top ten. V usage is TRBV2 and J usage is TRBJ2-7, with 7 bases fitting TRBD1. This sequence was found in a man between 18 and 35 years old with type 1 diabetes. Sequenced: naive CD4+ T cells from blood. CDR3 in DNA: TGTGCCAGCAGCTTCACAGGGGACAACGAGCAGTACTTC. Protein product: CASSFTGDNEQYF.